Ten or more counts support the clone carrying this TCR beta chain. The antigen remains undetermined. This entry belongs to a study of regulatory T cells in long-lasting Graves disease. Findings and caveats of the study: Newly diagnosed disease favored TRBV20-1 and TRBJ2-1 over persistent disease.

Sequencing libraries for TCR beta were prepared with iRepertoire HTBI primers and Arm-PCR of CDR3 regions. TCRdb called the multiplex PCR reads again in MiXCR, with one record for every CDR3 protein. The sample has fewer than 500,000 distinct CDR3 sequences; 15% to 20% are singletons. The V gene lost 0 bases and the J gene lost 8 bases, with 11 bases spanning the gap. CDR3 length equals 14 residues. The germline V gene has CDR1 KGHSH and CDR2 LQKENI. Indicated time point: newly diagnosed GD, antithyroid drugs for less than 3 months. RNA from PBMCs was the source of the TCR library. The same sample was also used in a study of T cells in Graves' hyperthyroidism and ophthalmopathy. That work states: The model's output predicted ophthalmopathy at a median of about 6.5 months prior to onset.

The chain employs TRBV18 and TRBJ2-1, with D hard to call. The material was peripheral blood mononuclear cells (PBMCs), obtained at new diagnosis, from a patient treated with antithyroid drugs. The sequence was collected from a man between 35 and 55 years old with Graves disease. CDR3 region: CASSPPLGDDEQFF. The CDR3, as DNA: TGTGCCAGCTCACCACCGTTGGGCGACGATGAGCAGTTCTTC.